This record covers a single TCR beta chain. Mismatch with germline at one junction end may stem from a read error. These data belong to a study of blood T cell repertoires in COVID-19. Study overall: Donors in the United States, Italy and Spain gave samples during acute or convalescent COVID-19. From T cells, B-cell-depleted T cells, or PBMCs came the material, which was cDNA or gDNA.

This CDR3 is 14 amino acids long. CDR1 is SGHTA and CDR2 is FQGNSA in the germline V gene. Original handling: Reference gene primer amplification gave nucleated cell count estimates. Here immunoSEQ multiplex PCR was the method, and the copy in TCRdb shows in-frame clones only, minus some. V and J calls and clone size are given by that table; D and trimming were obtained from the DNA. The sample holds 90,000 or so clones; roughly 91% are singletons and the top ten take under 8.5%. J is TRBJ2-7 and V is TRBV7-2, with TRBD2 matching over 7 bases. The sequencing input was peripheral blood. This sequence was found in a man between 18 and 29 years old with COVID-19, enrolled during active disease. CDR3 sequence reads: CASSLYREASPLVF. CDR3 DNA: TGTGCCAGCAGCTTATATCGGGAGGCCTCCCCTTTGGTCTTC.